This entry features one T cell receptor beta chain sequence. Its antigen is not identified. TCRdb keeps only in-frame clones here, not all; method: immunoSEQ multiplex PCR. The repertoire holds tens of thousands of clones, with 80% to 95% as singletons. This sample was included in a study of siplizumab effects on memory and regulatory T cells. General observations from the study: The suppressive capacity of proliferating Tregs from siplizumab cultures remained unconfirmed.

This TCR derives from a human donor in good health. The sample taken for sequencing was CD8+ T cells sorted from blood.

The CDR3 DNA reads as TGCGCCAGCAGCTTGGACAGGGGTGGGCAGCCCCAGCATTTT. It encodes CASSLDRGGQPQHF. J is TRBJ1-5 and V is TRBV5-1; 7 nucleotides agree with TRBD1. V shed 0 bases, J shed 7 bases, and the junction held 4 bases outside the gene matches. The CDR3 runs 14 residues. CDR1 SGHRS and CDR2 YFSETQ come from the germline V gene.